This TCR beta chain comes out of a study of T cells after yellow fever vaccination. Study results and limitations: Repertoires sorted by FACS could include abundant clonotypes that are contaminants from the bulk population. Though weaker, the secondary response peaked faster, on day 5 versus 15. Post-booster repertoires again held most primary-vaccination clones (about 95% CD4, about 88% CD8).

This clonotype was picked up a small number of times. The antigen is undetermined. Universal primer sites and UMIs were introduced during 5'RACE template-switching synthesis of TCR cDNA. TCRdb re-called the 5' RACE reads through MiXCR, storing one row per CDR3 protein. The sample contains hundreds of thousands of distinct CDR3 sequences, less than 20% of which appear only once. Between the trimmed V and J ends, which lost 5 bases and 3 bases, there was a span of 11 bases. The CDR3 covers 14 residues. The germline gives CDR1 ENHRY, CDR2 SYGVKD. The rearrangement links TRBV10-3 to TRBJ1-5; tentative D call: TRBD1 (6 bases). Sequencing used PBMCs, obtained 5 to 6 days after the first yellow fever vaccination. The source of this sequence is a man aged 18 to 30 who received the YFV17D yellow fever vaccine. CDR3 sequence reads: CAISPTGFNQPQHF. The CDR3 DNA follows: TGTGCCATCAGTCCAACAGGGTTCAATCAGCCCCAGCATTTT.